One T cell receptor (beta chain) is described in this entry. Produced via immunoSEQ multiplex PCR; TCRdb's table is partial and in-frame only. The sample shows over 150,000 clones, about 80% of them seen only once. The germline CDR1 and CDR2 sequences are WSHSY and SAAADI. The CDR3 consists of 15 residues. V lost 11 bases, J lost 2 bases, and 11 bases stayed unmatched. The data derive from a study of cytomegalovirus exposure and HLA in healthy donors. The clonotype was recovered from a woman aged 18-29 years in good health and CMV-seropositive. The sequenced material came from PBMCs. The V gene is TRBV10-2, the J gene TRBJ2-3; TRBD2 matches 9 bases. Here the CDR3 DNA reads TGCGCCTGCTCACAAGCGGGGGGCTACACAGATACGCAGTATTTT. Translation: CACSQAGGYTDTQYF.